These T cell receptor beta chains were read from a single sample in a study of human T cells and chemical hapten exposure. TCRdb processed the RACE reads anew with MiXCR; each CDR3 protein has one entry. Here the sample spans about 270,000 distinct CDR3 sequences, about 7.7% being singletons. Sequencing was performed on whole blood, taken in connection with sensitization to the hapten diphenylcyclopropenone (DPC). These TCRs come from a man aged 18 to 29 with alopecia areata. Some clones in this sample may be carry-over from other donors' samples. CDR3s include the opening cysteine and the closing phenylalanine or tryptophan. D genes are given only for firm matches. The size field is filled for only some rows; it gives once, few, many or a size class.

TRBV2	few	TRBJ2-4	.	CASSEEIGITKNIQYF	TGTGCCAGCAGTGAGGAAATAGGGATTACCAAAAACATTCAGTACTTC
TRBV12-3/TRBV12-4	.	TRBJ2-6	.	CASSLRIPGANVLTF	TGTGCCAGCAGTTTAAGGATTCCTGGGGCCAACGTCCTGACTTTC
TRBV4-1	.	TRBJ2-6	.	CASSQDWSGANVLTF	TGCGCCAGCAGCCAAGACTGGTCCGGGGCCAACGTCCTGACTTTC
TRBV5-1	.	TRBJ2-5	TRBD1	CASSLGRGTGVQETQYF	TGCGCCAGCAGCTTGGGTCGAGGGACAGGAGTCCAAGAGACCCAGTACTTC
TRBV20-1	many	TRBJ2-3	.	CSARDRLLGNTDTQYF	TGCAGTGCTAGAGATCGGTTGTTAGGGAACACAGATACGCAGTATTTT
TRBV5-4	many	TRBJ2-4	.	CASSLGAGAKNIQYF	TGTGCCAGCAGCTTGGGGGCGGGAGCCAAAAACATTCAGTACTTC
TRBV6-2/TRBV6-3	few	TRBJ2-3	TRBD2	CASSHQGLAGGDTQYF	TGTGCCAGCAGTCACCAAGGACTAGCGGGCGGAGATACGCAGTATTTT
TRBV6-5	few	TRBJ2-3	.	CASRHRTPADTQYF	TGTGCCAGCAGACACCGGACCCCAGCAGATACGCAGTATTTT
TRBV6-2/TRBV6-3	.	TRBJ1-5	.	CASSYSGANDQPQHF	TGTGCCAGCAGTTACTCCGGGGCAAACGATCAGCCCCAGCATTTT
TRBV7-2	.	TRBJ1-2	.	CASSLATGSGYTF	TGTGCCAGCAGCTTAGCCACTGGGTCTGGCTACACCTTC
TRBV18	many	TRBJ1-1	TRBD1	CASSPRGTGAVVTEAFF	TGTGCCAGCTCACCACGCGGGACAGGGGCGGTTGTCACTGAAGCTTTCTTT
TRBV29-1	few	TRBJ2-6	.	CSVDVSGANVLTF	TGCAGCGTTGACGTATCTGGGGCCAACGTCCTGACTTTC
TRBV20-1	many	TRBJ1-1	TRBD1	CSAREGQGNTEAFF	TGCAGTGCTAGGGAGGGACAGGGCAACACTGAAGCTTTCTTT
TRBV15	.	TRBJ2-5	TRBD2	CATSSDWRGIKQETQYF	TGTGCCACCAGCAGTGACTGGCGGGGGATTAAACAAGAGACCCAGTACTTC
TRBV5-1	many	TRBJ2-7	.	CASSAGDYEQYF	TGCGCCAGCAGCGCCGGGGACTACGAGCAGTACTTC
TRBV10-3	many	TRBJ1-1	TRBD1	CAIRRTGVNTEAFF	TGTGCCATCAGACGGACAGGGGTAAACACTGAAGCTTTCTTT
TRBV28	many	TRBJ1-2	.	CASSPNDYGYTF	TGTGCCAGCAGTCCTAACGACTATGGCTACACCTTC
TRBV7-2	few	TRBJ2-1	.	CASSSPRNEQFF	TGTGCCAGCAGCTCCCCTAGAAATGAGCAGTTCTTC
TRBV7-9	few	TRBJ2-5	.	CASSFEIEETQYF	TGTGCCAGCAGCTTTGAGATAGAAGAGACCCAGTACTTC
TRBV11-2	.	TRBJ1-1	.	CASNGGGERAFF	TGTGCCAGCAACGGGGGAGGGGAAAGAGCTTTCTTT
TRBV18	few	TRBJ1-6	.	CASSVPNLNSPLHF	TGTGCCAGCTCGGTCCCGAATCTGAATTCACCCCTCCACTTT
TRBV12-3/TRBV12-4	many	TRBJ1-1	TRBD1	CASSRDRGSEAFF	TGTGCCAGCAGCAGGGACAGGGGGTCTGAAGCTTTCTTT
TRBV7-9	.	TRBJ2-3	TRBD1	CASSLETLLDREITQYF	TGTGCCAGCAGCTTAGAAACTTTACTGGACAGGGAGATTACGCAGTATTTT
TRBV2	few	TRBJ2-2	TRBD1	CASSYARTGNTGELFF	TGTGCCAGCAGTTACGCTAGGACAGGGAACACCGGGGAGCTGTTTTTT
TRBV7-9	.	TRBJ2-3	.	CASSLPGISTDTQYF	TGTGCCAGCAGCCTTCCAGGGATCAGCACAGATACGCAGTATTTT
TRBV20-1	.	TRBJ2-1	.	CSARGGTPQFF	TGCAGTGCTAGAGGCGGGACACCGCAGTTCTTC
TRBV6-2/TRBV6-3	.	TRBJ2-4	TRBD1	CASSSGDRGYIQYF	TGTGCCAGCAGTTCCGGGGACAGAGGGTACATTCAGTACTTC
TRBV5-1	.	TRBJ1-3	TRBD1	CASSLTTGGLSGNTIYF	TGCGCCAGCAGCCTAACAACAGGGGGACTCTCTGGAAACACCATATATTTT
TRBV3-1	few	TRBJ1-1	.	CASSRNGKWTEAFF	TGTGCCAGCAGCCGTAATGGGAAATGGACTGAAGCTTTCTTT
TRBV10-1	many	TRBJ2-7	.	CASSKLGVNEQYF	TGCGCCAGCAGTAAACTAGGGGTGAACGAGCAGTACTTC
TRBV6-5	few	TRBJ2-2	TRBD2	CASSPTSPNTGELFF	TGTGCCAGCAGCCCGACTAGCCCGAACACCGGGGAGCTGTTTTTT
TRBV24-1	few	TRBJ2-1	TRBD1	CATSDRTGVHEQFF	TGTGCCACCAGTGACCGGACAGGGGTGCATGAGCAGTTCTTC
TRBV10-3	few	TRBJ1-2	.	CAITPDRPYGYTF	TGTGCCATCACACCGGACCGTCCGTATGGCTACACCTTC
TRBV6-1	.	TRBJ2-3	.	CASSEPGLTTDTQYF	TGTGCCAGCAGCGAACCGGGACTGACCACAGATACGCAGTATTTT
TRBV6-5	.	TRBJ2-5	TRBD2	CASSPGLARETQYF	TGTGCCAGCAGTCCGGGACTAGCACGAGAGACCCAGTACTTC
TRBV9	many	TRBJ1-2	.	CASSVGHYGYTF	TGTGCCAGCAGCGTAGGGCACTATGGCTACACCTTC
TRBV9	.	TRBJ1-3	.	CASSNRQGNTIYF	TGTGCCAGCAGCAATAGACAGGGAAACACCATATATTTT
TRBV20-1	few	TRBJ1-5	.	CSARDHGGKDQPQHF	TGCAGTGCTAGAGATCATGGGGGGAAGGACCAGCCCCAGCATTTT
TRBV7-9	few	TRBJ2-6	.	CASSEPGPPSRANVLTF	TGTGCCAGCAGCGAACCGGGACCACCATCGAGGGCCAACGTCCTGACTTTC
TRBV29-1	many	TRBJ1-2	.	CSVEGSGAVYGYTF	TGCAGCGTTGAAGGAAGTGGGGCAGTTTATGGCTACACCTTC
TRBV3-1	.	TRBJ2-1	.	CASSQIYNEQFF	TGTGCCAGCAGCCAGATCTACAATGAGCAGTTCTTC
TRBV7-8	few	TRBJ1-1	.	CASSSVVWGGTEAFF	TGTGCCAGCAGCTCCGTCGTATGGGGAGGCACTGAAGCTTTCTTT
TRBV4-3	.	TRBJ1-6	.	CASSQGQLNSPLHF	TGCGCCAGCAGCCAAGGACAGTTAAATTCACCCCTCCACTTT
TRBV5-1	few	TRBJ2-5	.	CASSLDFGGPQETQYF	TGCGCCAGCAGCTTGGATTTTGGGGGGCCCCAAGAGACCCAGTACTTC
TRBV7-9	.	TRBJ1-2	.	CASSEGWLRIYGYTF	TGTGCCAGCTCCGAAGGGTGGCTTCGCATCTATGGCTACACCTTC
TRBV7-2	few	TRBJ2-5	TRBD2	CASSSGLAQETQYF	TGTGCCAGCAGCTCGGGACTAGCGCAAGAGACCCAGTACTTC
TRBV7-9	.	TRBJ1-2	.	CASSLVGSGYTF	TGTGCCAGCAGCTTAGTAGGGAGCGGCTACACCTTC
TRBV27	.	TRBJ2-5	.	CASSPPRATRETQYF	TGTGCCAGCAGTCCCCCCCGGGCCACGCGAGAGACCCAGTACTTC
TRBV9	.	TRBJ2-5	.	CASSVEGLAQETQYF	TGTGCCAGCAGCGTAGAGGGGCTAGCTCAAGAGACCCAGTACTTC
TRBV4-3	.	TRBJ2-3	TRBD2	CASSHGSGATNTQYF	TGCGCCAGCAGCCATGGTAGCGGGGCCACAAATACGCAGTATTTT
TRBV6-6	once	TRBJ1-6	.	CASSYAAENNSPLHF	TGTGCCAGCAGTTACGCGGCGGAGAATAATTCACCCCTCCACTTT